This TCR beta chain was captured by sequencing in a study of T cell repertoires in cytomegalovirus infection. A remark on this clonotype: Antigen: not known.

From germline, CDR1 is MNHEY and CDR2 SVGEGT. The CDR3 runs 14 residues. TCRdb itself ran the reads through MiXCR, one entry per CDR3 protein. The sample lists around 800,000 distinct CDR3 sequences, less than 35% occurring once. Sample: cultured CD8+ T cells from PBMCs, taken from culture after CMV antigen stimulation. The origin of this receptor is a human donor in good health (CMV status not recorded). Some clones in this sample may be carry-over from other donors' samples. The chain employs TRBV6-2 or TRBV6-3 and TRBJ2-3; D gene uncertain. The CDR3 region is CTTVPRLGTDTQYF. The CDR3 bases are TGTACCACCGTCCCGAGGCTAGGCACAGATACGCAGTATTTT.